The clone carrying this T cell receptor (beta chain) was observed a handful of times. What it recognizes is unknown. The data are from a study of beta chain features in type 1 diabetes. The sequenced template was cDNA made from the entire isolated RNA. This table comes from immunoSEQ multiplex PCR, and its TCRdb copy is limited to in-frame clones, with some not included. The data contain 900,000 or so clones, 15% to 20% of them singletons. Notes on the study in general: The analysis here could not establish whether HLA type shapes TCRB rearrangement. Fewer junction insertions and more nucleotide deletions appeared in type 1 diabetes patients.

Via the markers CD45RO/CCR7/CD25/CD127/CD95/CD27, stem cell-like memory, regulatory, central memory and naive CD4+ cells were sorted. Deletions cut 6 bases from V and 2 bases from J, with 14 bases between. This CDR3 is built from 15 residues. In germline, CDR1 is MGHDK, CDR2 SYGVNS. The receptor was derived from a young woman in good health. Sample: naive CD4+ T cells from blood. The rearrangement joins TRBV25-1 to TRBJ1-3; D gene unclear. The CDR3 region is CASSRRSEAGNTIYF. DNA for the CDR3: TGTGCCAGCAGCCGACGGTCAGAGGCTGGAAACACCATATATTTT.